Below, 3 T cell receptor beta chains from the same sample are listed, as sequenced in a study of T cells after yellow fever vaccination. TCRdb reprocessed the 5' RACE reads with MiXCR, giving one entry per CDR3 protein. This table has around 600,000 distinct CDR3 sequences, about 12% appearing once. The sequencing here drew on PBMCs, taken on the day of the yellow fever booster vaccination. The receptors were gathered from a man aged 30 to 39 who received the YFV17D yellow fever vaccine.

This clonotype was recorded a few times. The chain is built from TRBV27 and TRBJ2-5; 7 nucleotides align to TRBD1. The CDR3 runs to 13 residues. Germline V gene sequence: CDR1 MNHEY, CDR2 SMNVEV (reference sequence). V dropped 8 bases and J dropped 4; count of bases not matched to a gene: 7. The CDR3 spells CASRRGHGETQYF. CDR3 nucleotide sequence: TGTGCCAGCCGAAGGGGGCATGGAGAGACCCAGTACTTC.

The sample holds many counts of this clonotype. The chain carries TRBV6-1 and TRBJ2-2, with 7 bases aligning to TRBD1. This CDR3 is 16 amino acids long. The V and J ends lost 6 bases and 0 bases, in that order; junction bases with no gene match: 7. Germline V gene lookup returns CDR1 MNHNS and CDR2 SASEGT. The CDR3 sequence is CASSRNRGTNTGELFF. The CDR3 bases are TGTGCCAGCAGCCGAAACAGGGGTACGAACACCGGGGAGCTGTTTTTT.

The chain employs TRBV29-1 and TRBJ2-3; TRBD2 matches 12 bases. This CDR3 spans 12 amino acids. Germline CDR1 and CDR2: SQVTM and ANQGSEA. Trimming cost V 8 bases and J 9 bases; bases outside gene matches: 6. This CDR3 reads CSPRTSGNTQYF. The CDR3 region has the DNA TGCAGCCCGCGGACTAGCGGGAACACGCAGTATTTT.